This T cell receptor beta chain was recovered during a study of cytomegalovirus exposure and HLA in healthy donors. On the study more broadly: A prior analysis found roughly 100 million unique TCR beta sequences from some 200 million T cells.

Trimming cost V 7 bases and J 6 bases, with 7 bases left between them. Per germline, CDR1 MNHEY and CDR2 SVGAGI. This CDR3 region has 11 residues. Study-wide results and limits: Across donors, presence/absence analyses took sequencing depth to be roughly uniform. In an earlier analysis, about 87% or about 30%: the productive usage of most TCR beta V segments.

The PCR ran on 60 Vbeta and 13 Jbeta primers. Profiled with immunoSEQ multiplex PCR; TCRdb holds only in-frame clones, not every one. The sample carries about 160,000 clones, approximately 84% recorded once. On this clone: Its specificity is not known.

The sequencing input was PBMCs. The receptor was derived from a male donor in good health and CMV-seropositive. The chain combines TRBV6-5 with TRBJ2-1; D unresolved. Written as DNA, the CDR3 is TGTGCCAGCAACAGCCGCAATGAGCAGTTCTTC. Encoded protein: CASNSRNEQFF.